These 25 T cell receptor beta chains originate from one sample sequenced in a study of OX40 agonist ivuxolimab in advanced cancers. Sequenced by immunoSEQ multiplex PCR; TCRdb stores in-frame clones only, minus some. Of about 55,000 clones listed, about four fifths were seen once; the top ten hold 0.95% to 1.5%. This specimen consisted of CD4+ or CD8+ T cells sorted from blood, obtained in a trial of the OX40 agonist ivuxolimab. These TCRs come from an adult with an advanced solid tumor such as melanoma, head and neck, liver or kidney cancer.

The chain couples TRBV7-2 to TRBJ2-2; D remains unclear. The germline V and J ends were trimmed by 4 bases and 2 bases, with 8 bases remaining between them. The CDR3 sequence is 14 residues long. CDR1 and CDR2 from the germline V gene are SGHTA and FQGNSA. CDR3 in amino acids: CASSSVLNTGELFF. DNA for the CDR3: TGTGCCAGCAGCTCCGTTTTAAACACCGGGGAGCTGTTTTTT.

The J gene is TRBJ1-1, the V gene TRBV7-2, with D perhaps TRBD1 (6 bases). The CDR3 consists of 14 residues. Germline CDR1 SGHTA, CDR2 FQGNSA. The V and J ends lost 0 bases and 4 bases respectively, with 9 bases between them. The CDR3 sequence: CASSLASRGTEAFF. The CDR3 DNA reads TGTGCCAGCAGCTTAGCGAGCAGGGGCACTGAAGCTTTCTTT.

The V gene is TRBV19, the J gene TRBJ2-3; 9 bases are shared with TRBD2. The CDR3 contains 15 residues. V gave up 4 bases and J gave up 4 bases; unmatched junction bases: 6. Per the germline V gene, CDR1 is LNHDA and CDR2 is SQIVND (reference sequence). The CDR3 sequence: CASSKVAGDSDTQYF. The CDR3 DNA reads as TGTGCCAGTAGTAAAGTAGCGGGAGATTCAGATACGCAGTATTTT.

The chain combines TRBV4-1 with TRBJ2-5; D assignment may be TRBD1 or TRBD2 (6 bases each). CDR1 and CDR2 (germline): MGHRA, YSYEKL. The CDR3 covers 14 residues. V was trimmed by 8 bases and J by 1 base, leaving 14 bases between them. The CDR3 reads CASSLGGTQETQYF. The DNA of the CDR3 is TGCGCCAGCTCACTAGGGGGGACCCAAGAGACCCAGTACTTC.

This sequence joins TRBV7-9 and TRBJ1-2, with a possible D match to TRBD1 (5 bases). The CDR3 spans 13 residues. Trimming pared 5 bases from V and 7 bases from J, leaving 14 bases between. The germline V gene has CDR1 SEHNR and CDR2 FQNEAQ (reference sequence). The CDR3 is CASSPAGDFGYTF. DNA for the CDR3: TGTGCCAGCAGCCCTGCGGGGGACTTTGGCTACACCTTC.

The V and J genes are TRBV7-9 and TRBJ2-7; D possibly corresponds to TRBD1 (5 bases). Germline V lookup: CDR1 SEHNR, CDR2 FQNEAQ (reference sequence). CDR3 length: 15 amino acids. V was shortened by 2 bases and J by 6 bases, with 17 bases between the two germline ends. The CDR3 DNA follows: TGTGCCAGCAGCTTAAAGGGGTCACCGCAGCCCGAGCAGTACTTC. Its protein product is CASSLKGSPQPEQYF.

The CDR3 DNA reads as TGCAGCGTCGCGGACAGGGTTATCTACGAGCAGTACTTC. Translated, it gives CSVADRVIYEQYF. The chain has TRBV29-1 and TRBJ2-7; 8 nucleotides line up with TRBD1. The CDR3 has 13 amino acids. The germline V gene has CDR1 SQVTM and CDR2 ANQGSEA. J gave up 3 bases and V 6 bases, and 7 bases lay outside the gene matches.

The chain carries TRBV19 and TRBJ2-4; perhaps D is TRBD1 or TRBD2 (5 bases each). V dropped 5 bases and J dropped 1 base, with 15 bases sitting between them. Looked up from germline, CDR1 is LNHDA and CDR2 is SQIVND (reference sequence). The CDR3 totals 16 residues. The CDR3 is CASSVEGEGAKNIQYF. The CDR3 DNA follows: TGTGCCAGTAGTGTCGAAGGAGAGGGGGCCAAAAACATTCAGTACTTC.

The V call is TRBV6-1, the J call TRBJ2-1; D call uncertain. Germline V gene data show CDR1 as MNHNS and CDR2 as SASEGT. Trimming took off 4 bases at V and 0 bases at J, with 13 bases between the two ends. The CDR3 sequence is 16 residues long. The CDR3 is CASSATPEFSYNEQFF. CDR3 nucleotides: TGTGCCAGCAGTGCGACTCCGGAGTTCTCCTACAATGAGCAGTTCTTC.

Only a few counts were recorded for this clone. V gene TRBV6-1 combines with J gene TRBJ2-3; TRBD1 is a possible D gene (6 bases). CDR1 is MNHNS and CDR2 is SASEGT in the germline V gene. CDR3 length equals 15 residues. The V end lost 3 bases, the J end lost 0 bases, and 10 bases lay between the germline ends. CDR3: CASSDWTASTDTQYF. The CDR3 DNA is TGTGCCAGCAGTGACTGGACAGCAAGCACAGATACGCAGTATTTT.

V usage is TRBV5-1 and J usage is TRBJ2-2, with D possibly TRBD1 on 5 matching bases. This CDR3 contains 15 residues. V dropped 5 bases and J dropped 0 bases, with 11 bases sitting between them. The germline gives CDR1 SGHRS, CDR2 YFSETQ. The CDR3 DNA follows: TGCGCCAGCAGAGAAGGGGATACGAACACCGGGGAGCTGTTTTTT. It encodes CASREGDTNTGELFF.

The V gene is TRBV25-1, the J gene TRBJ2-5; TRBD2 might be the D (5 bases). The germline CDR1 and CDR2 sequences are MGHDK and SYGVNS. This CDR3 has 14 amino acids. Deletions cut 6 bases from V and 3 bases from J, with 14 bases between. The CDR3 nucleotides read TGTGCCAGCAGGGAGGTTGGTGGGGAAGAGACCCAGTACTTC. Its protein product is CASREVGGEETQYF.

V usage is TRBV27 and J usage is TRBJ1-5; tentatively, D is TRBD1 (6 bases). CDR3 length equals 16 residues. V was shortened by 6 bases and J by 3 bases, with 18 bases between the two germline ends. Germline V gene sequence: CDR1 MNHEY, CDR2 SMNVEV (reference sequence). In DNA form, the CDR3 reads TGTGCCAGCAGACCGGGACAAAGGCAGGACAATCAGCCCCAGCATTTT. Protein: CASRPGQRQDNQPQHF.

This clone is labeled medium-sized. CDR3 bases: TGTGCCATCAGTACCGGCTCTGGGGCCAACGTCCTGACTTTC. Protein sequence: CAISTGSGANVLTF. The chain recombines TRBV10-3 with TRBJ2-6, with D unresolved. This CDR3 is built from 14 residues. V was shortened by 5 bases and J by 0 bases, with 5 bases between the two germline ends. Per the germline V gene, CDR1 is ENHRY and CDR2 is SYGVKD.

The chain joins TRBV6-5 to TRBJ2-1; D could derive from TRBD1 or TRBD2 (5 bases each). The germline CDR1 and CDR2 sequences are MNHEY and SVGAGI. The CDR3 covers 14 residues. Trimming took off 8 bases at V and 0 bases at J, with 11 bases between the two ends. The CDR3 nucleotides are TGTGCCAGCTCTCGGGGCGGCTCCTACAATGAGCAGTTCTTC. Protein: CASSRGGSYNEQFF.

For this clone: The CDR3 ends on some other residue instead of the conserved phenylalanine or tryptophan, so this is likely a read error. The limits of the CDR3 on the DNA are not certain, so only TCRdb's listed CDR3 is given. This sequence joins TRBV12-2 and TRBJ1-1. TRBV12-2 is described as a pseudogene. The CDR3 length is 8 residues, termini included. The CDR3: CASRLRRI.

CDR3: CASSLALTNTGELFF. CDR3 in DNA: TGTGCCAGCAGCTTAGCGCTAACGAACACCGGGGAGCTGTTTTTT. V and J are TRBV7-2 and TRBJ2-2; D gene ambiguous. The germline gives CDR1 SGHTA, CDR2 FQGNSA. V was trimmed by 0 bases and J by 0 bases, leaving 5 bases between them. CDR3 size: 15 residues.

V is TRBV12-5 and J is TRBJ2-1; 8 bases match TRBD2. The germline gives CDR1 LGHNT, CDR2 FRNRAP. V shed 5 bases and J 5 bases; nucleotides not matched to a gene: 11. The CDR3 has 16 residues. The CDR3 DNA is TGTGCTAGTGGTCCTTCGGCTAGCGGGCCTAACAATGAGCAGTTCTTC. It translates to CASGPSASGPNNEQFF.

The genes are TRBV7-8 and TRBJ1-2; D unresolved. The germline CDR1 and CDR2 sequences are SGHVS and FQNEAQ. The V gene lost 5 bases and the J gene lost 4 bases, with 17 bases spanning the gap. The CDR3 is 15 residues long. The CDR3 DNA is TGTGCCAGCAGCCCTCTGGGGAGATCCACCTATGGCTACACCTTC. Encoded protein: CASSPLGRSTYGYTF.

The V and J genes are TRBV10-2 and TRBJ2-5; D gene unclear. The closer fit of TRBJ2-7 to the DNA end suggests the J call may be wrong. Germline-derived CDR1 and CDR2 are WSHSY and SAAADI. CDR3 length: 14 residues. The CDR3 DNA reads TGCGCCAGCACCCCCAGGCCTCGGAACTACGAGCAGTACTTC. This encodes CASTPRPRNYEQYF.

This clone was found once. The chain links TRBV5-6 to TRBJ2-5; 10 bases are a match to TRBD2. The J segment lost 1 base and the V segment lost 4 bases, leaving 4 bases of the junction unmatched. Germline assignment: CDR1 SGHDT and CDR2 YYEEEE. The CDR3 runs to 15 residues. The CDR3 region has the DNA TGTGCCAGCAGCCCCGGACTAGCGGTCCAAGAGACCCAGTACTTC. This translates into CASSPGLAVQETQYF.

This clone was counted between two and nine times. V is TRBV29-1 and J is TRBJ2-7; D is uncertain. The CDR3 sequence is 14 residues long. V was clipped by 7 bases and J by 0 bases, with 16 bases between them. Looked up from germline, CDR1 is SQVTM and CDR2 is ANQGSEA. The CDR3 nucleotides are TGCAGCGCAGCTTCGAACCCCAGCTCCTACGAGCAGTACTTC. Residues: CSAASNPSSYEQYF.

This chain links TRBV5-1 with TRBJ1-2; tentative D call: TRBD1 (5 bases). Germline V gene sequence: CDR1 SGHRS, CDR2 YFSETQ. The CDR3 spans 13 residues. V gave up 4 bases and J gave up 7 bases, with 14 bases separating them. CDR3 DNA sequence: TGCGCCAGCAGCCCGAAGGTGGGGGGTGGCTACACCTTC. It specifies CASSPKVGGGYTF.

The chain recombines TRBV4-1 with TRBJ2-3; 7 nucleotides align to TRBD2. CDR1 is MGHRA and CDR2 is YSYEKL in the germline V gene. The trim removed 6 bases at V and 2 bases at J, leaving 5 bases unmatched. The CDR3 is 14 residues long. DNA for the CDR3: TGCGCCAGCAGGCCGGGAGGCACCACAGATACGCAGTATTTT. As protein: CASRPGGTTDTQYF.

The rearrangement uses TRBV29-1 and TRBJ2-4, with D unresolved. Trimming pared 7 bases from V and 0 bases from J, leaving 13 bases between. The CDR3 is 14 residues long. Germline loops: CDR1 SQVTM, CDR2 ANQGSEA. Here the CDR3 reads CSARLSGAKNIQYF. CDR3 bases: TGCAGCGCCCGACTGAGTGGAGCCAAAAACATTCAGTACTTC.